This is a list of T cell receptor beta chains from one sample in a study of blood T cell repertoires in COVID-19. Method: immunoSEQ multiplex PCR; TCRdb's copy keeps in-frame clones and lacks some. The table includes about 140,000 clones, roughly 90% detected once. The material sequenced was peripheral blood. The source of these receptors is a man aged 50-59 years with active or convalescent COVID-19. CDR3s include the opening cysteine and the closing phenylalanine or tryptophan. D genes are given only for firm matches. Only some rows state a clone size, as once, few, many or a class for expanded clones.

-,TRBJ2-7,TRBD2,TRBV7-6,TGTGCCAGCAGCCCTGACGGACTAGCGGGAGGCGCCTACGAGCAGTACTTC,CASSPDGLAGGAYEQYF
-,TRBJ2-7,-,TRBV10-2,TGCGCCAGCAGAGTGGGAAGGGAGTACGAGCAGTACTTC,CASRVGREYEQYF
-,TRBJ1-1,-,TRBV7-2,TGTGCCAGCAACCAACCGACAGGACGGGGAGCTTTCTTT,CASNQPTGRGAFF
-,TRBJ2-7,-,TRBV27,TGTGCCAGCAGTTTAAGGGGTTACGAGCAGTACTTC,CASSLRGYEQYF
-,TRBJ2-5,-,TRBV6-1,TGTGCCAGCAGTCGGACCCTCAGCGGAGAGACCCAGTACTTC,CASSRTLSGETQYF
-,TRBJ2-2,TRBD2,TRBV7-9,TGTGCCAGCAGCCCCACTAGCGGGAGGTCCACCGGGGAGCTGTTTTTT,CASSPTSGRSTGELFF
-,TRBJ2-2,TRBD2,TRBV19,TGTGCCACCCGGGGTAGCGGGACGAACACCGGGGAGCTGTTTTTT,CATRGSGTNTGELFF
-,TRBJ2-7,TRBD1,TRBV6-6,TGTGCCACCTCAGGGACAGGGTACAACGAGCAGTACTTC,CATSGTGYNEQYF
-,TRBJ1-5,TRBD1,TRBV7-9,TGTGCCAGCAGCGCAGGACAGGGGGCATATCAGCCCCAGCATTTT,CASSAGQGAYQPQHF
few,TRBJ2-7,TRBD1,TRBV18,TGTGCCAGCTCACGCGCCTGGGACAGGGGAACCCACGAGCAGTACTTC,CASSRAWDRGTHEQYF
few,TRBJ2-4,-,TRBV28,TGTGCCAGCAGTTACCCAGCGGGAGCCAAAAACATTCAGTACTTC,CASSYPAGAKNIQYF
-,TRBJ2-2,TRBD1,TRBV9,TGTGCCAGCAGCGTAGAAGGGGGCAACACCGGGGAGCTGTTTTTT,CASSVEGGNTGELFF
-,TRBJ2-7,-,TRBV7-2,TGTGCCAGCAGCTTAGTGCAGAACTACGAGCAGTACTTC,CASSLVQNYEQYF
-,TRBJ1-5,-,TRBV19,TGTGCCAGTAGTACGTCCCCGGCGGGCAATCAGCCCCAGCATTTT,CASSTSPAGNQPQHF
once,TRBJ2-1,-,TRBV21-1,TGTGCCAGCAGCAGTACAGGGGCCCGAAAGGACAATGAGCAGTTCTTC,CASSSTGARKDNEQFF
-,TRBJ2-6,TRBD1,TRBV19,TGTGCCAGTAGTCCCCTACCGGGACAGGGGGCGCCTGGGGCCAACGTCCTGACTTTC,CASSPLPGQGAPGANVLTF
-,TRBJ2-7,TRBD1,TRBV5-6,TGTGCCAGCAGCTTGGCCTTGGACAGGTTCTACGAGCAGTACTTC,CASSLALDRFYEQYF